This T cell receptor beta chain was sequenced during a study of high-grade serous ovarian cancer treatment subgroups. Tumor tissue was taken before any definitive surgery or chemotherapy was given. Germline CDR1 is SQVTM and CDR2 is ANQGSEA. V lost 4 bases and J 8 bases, leaving 5 bases between the germline ends. The CDR3 length is 10 residues. Only in-frame clones appear in the TCRdb table, and some are missing; sequencing was by immunoSEQ multiplex PCR. The data show approximately 36,000 clones, 79% seen once. This clone was found a few times. The receptor was isolated from a human donor with high-grade serous ovarian cancer. Sequenced input: tumor tissue. The chain links TRBV29-1 to TRBJ1-4, with D unresolved. The CDR3 coding sequence is TGCAGCGTTGGAGGGGAAAAACTGTTTTTT. Its translation: CSVGGEKLFF.